The present entry profiles one TCR beta chain with its context. The data were obtained in a study of OX40 agonist ivuxolimab in advanced cancers. The CDR3 runs to 17 residues. The germline V gene encodes CDR1 SGHTA and CDR2 FQGNSA. V dropped 5 bases and J dropped 0; count of bases not matched to a gene: 10. Generated by immunoSEQ multiplex PCR, the TCRdb table keeps only in-frame clones and is missing some. The sample carries 95,000 to 100,000 clones, about 80% recorded once. The source of this sequence is an adult with an advanced solid tumor such as melanoma, head and neck, liver or kidney cancer. The chain combines TRBV7-2 with TRBJ2-1; 7 nucleotides match TRBD1. The source material was CD4+ or CD8+ T cells sorted from blood, sampled in a trial of the OX40 agonist ivuxolimab. CDR3 residues: CASSKAGGTASYNEQFF. The CDR3 DNA is TGTGCCAGCAGCAAGGCGGGTGGGACAGCCTCCTACAATGAGCAGTTCTTC. Together with reference TRBV7-2 and TRBJ2-1, the CDR3 gives the full variable domain: GAGVSQSPSNKVTEKGKDVELRCDPISGHTALYWYRQSLGQGLEFLIYFQGNSAPDKSGLPSDRFSAERTGGSVSTLTIQRTQQEDSAVYLCASSKAGGTASYNEQFFGPGTRLTVL.